Following are 12 T cell receptor beta chains from one sample sequenced in a study of cytomegalovirus exposure and HLA in healthy donors. The PCR had 60 Vbeta and 13 Jbeta primers. Clones were read by immunoSEQ multiplex PCR, and TCRdb kept only the in-frame ones, dropping some. The repertoire has under 140,000 clones, less than 85% of them found once; the top ten carry 10% to 15%. Sequences were obtained from PBMCs. These TCRs come from a man younger than 40 in good health and CMV-seropositive.

This clone was detected a few times. The chain uses TRBV27 and TRBJ2-7, with 11 nucleotides matching TRBD1. The germline CDR1 and CDR2 sequences are MNHEY and SMNVEV (reference sequence). Losses at the gene ends were 6 bases for V and 7 bases for J; bases not matched to a gene: 8. This CDR3 comprises 14 residues. The CDR3 sequence is CASSPGQGAGEQYF. The CDR3, as DNA: TGTGCCAGCAGCCCCGGACAGGGGGCGGGAGAGCAGTACTTC.

This rearrangement joins TRBV29-1 to TRBJ2-5, with D maybe TRBD2 (7 bases). The CDR3 extends over 13 amino acids. V lost 5 bases and J 4 bases, leaving 14 bases between the germline ends. Germline loops: CDR1 SQVTM, CDR2 ANQGSEA. CDR3 amino acids: CSVQRGAGETQYF. In DNA, the CDR3 is TGCAGCGTTCAACGGGGGGCGGGAGAGACCCAGTACTTC.

J is TRBJ2-2 and V is TRBV9, with 9 bases identical to TRBD2. The junction had 8 bases not matched to a gene; V was cut back by 0 bases and J by 5 bases. The CDR3 has 17 amino acids. Germline V gene sequence: CDR1 SGDLS, CDR2 YYNGEE. The CDR3 bases are TGTGCCAGCAGCGTAGGAGGCGGGGGGGCTAGGACCGGGGAGCTGTTTTTT. This gives the protein CASSVGGGGARTGELFF.

In its sample, this clone was seen a few times. The rearrangement links TRBV7-2 to TRBJ2-1; possibly TRBD2 for D (5 bases). The CDR3 runs to 13 residues. The germline CDR1 and CDR2 sequences are SGHTA and FQGNSA. The V end was cut by 6 bases, the J end by 9 bases, with 15 bases between. Here the CDR3 reads CASRTQLEAEQFF. The CDR3 nucleotides read TGTGCCAGCAGAACTCAACTAGAGGCTGAGCAGTTCTTC.

This chain joins TRBV9 and TRBJ2-5; TRBD2 matches 11 bases. In germline, CDR1 is SGDLS, CDR2 YYNGEE. With V trimmed by 3 bases and J by 5 bases, 6 bases remained unmatched. There are 15 residues in the CDR3. The CDR3 DNA follows: TGTGCCAGCAGCGACGGTAGCGGGGGGGCGGAGACCCAGTACTTC. The encoded protein is CASSDGSGGAETQYF.

J is TRBJ2-1 and V is TRBV4-1; TRBD2 matches 12 bases. The germline V gene encodes CDR1 MGHRA and CDR2 YSYEKL. The J segment lost 2 bases and the V segment lost 0 bases, leaving 8 bases of the junction unmatched. The CDR3 contains 19 residues. The CDR3 coding sequence is TGCGCCAGCAGCCAAGACGTCTATACTAGCGGGGGGCCCTACAATGAGCAGTTCTTC. Its protein is CASSQDVYTSGGPYNEQFF.

The chain combines TRBV2 with TRBJ1-2; a possible D gene is TRBD1 (6 bases). V was cut by 6 bases and J by 1 base, with 9 bases left in between. The germline gives CDR1 SNHLY, CDR2 FYNNEI. The CDR3 extends over 13 amino acids. The CDR3 here is CASSGQYNYGYTF. The DNA for the CDR3 is TGTGCCAGCAGCGGACAGTATAACTATGGCTACACCTTC.

This chain uses TRBV18 with TRBJ1-4; D may be TRBD1 (6 bases). This CDR3 is built from 16 residues. Trimming removed 5 bases at V and 0 bases at J, with 13 bases between. The V gene's germline CDR1 is KGHSH and CDR2 LQKENI. The DNA for the CDR3 is TGTGCCAGCTCATTACCGACAGGATCAACTAATGAAAAACTGTTTTTT. Protein product: CASSLPTGSTNEKLFF.

The V gene is TRBV6-5, the J gene TRBJ2-7, with D possibly being TRBD2 (5 bases). The CDR3 totals 14 residues. V lost 7 bases and J lost 3, with 16 bases in between. Looked up from germline, CDR1 is MNHEY and CDR2 is SVGAGI. CDR3 residues: CASTSTERVYEQYF. The CDR3 coding sequence is TGTGCCAGCACTTCCACCGAGAGGGTCTACGAGCAGTACTTC.

This clone was observed a handful of times. The CDR3 spells CASSQSMAGGGYEQYF. DNA of the CDR3: TGCGCCAGCAGCCAATCTATGGCGGGGGGTGGTTACGAGCAGTACTTC. This chain uses TRBV4-3 with TRBJ2-7; 8 nucleotides line up with TRBD2. Germline CDR1 LGHNA, CDR2 YSLEER. The CDR3 is made up of 16 amino acids. Unmatched junction bases numbered 10, after V lost 2 bases and J lost 4 bases.

V and J are TRBV30 and TRBJ2-2; 7 bases fit TRBD1. Germline CDR1 is GTSNPN and CDR2 is SVGIG (reference sequence). The CDR3 has 12 amino acids. After removal of 0 bases from V and 11 bases from J, the junction contained 3 bases not matched to a gene. CDR3 in DNA: TGTGCCTGGAGTGTGACAGGGAACGAGCTGTTTTTT. Translation gives CAWSVTGNELFF.

This clone was seen just once. The rearrangement links TRBV5-1 to TRBJ2-7; 7 bases agree with TRBD1. V was pared by 2 bases and J by 3 bases, with 8 bases of the junction left unmatched. Germline V gene data show CDR1 as SGHRS and CDR2 as YFSETQ. This CDR3 is 15 amino acids long. CDR3 nucleotide sequence: TGCGCCAGCAGCTTAGTAGACAGGGCGGGCTACGAGCAGTACTTC. Amino acid sequence: CASSLVDRAGYEQYF.